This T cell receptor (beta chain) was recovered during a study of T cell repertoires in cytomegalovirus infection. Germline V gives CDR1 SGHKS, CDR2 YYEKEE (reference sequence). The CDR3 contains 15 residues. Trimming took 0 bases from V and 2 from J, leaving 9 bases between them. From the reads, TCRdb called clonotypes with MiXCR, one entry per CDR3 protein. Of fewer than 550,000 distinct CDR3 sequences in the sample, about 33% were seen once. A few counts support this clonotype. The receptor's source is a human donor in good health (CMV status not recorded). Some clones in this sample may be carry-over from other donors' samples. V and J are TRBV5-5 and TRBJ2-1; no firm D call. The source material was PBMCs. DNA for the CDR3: TGTGCCAGCAGCTTGGGGCACTCCCCCTACAATGAGCAGTTCTTC. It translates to CASSLGHSPYNEQFF.